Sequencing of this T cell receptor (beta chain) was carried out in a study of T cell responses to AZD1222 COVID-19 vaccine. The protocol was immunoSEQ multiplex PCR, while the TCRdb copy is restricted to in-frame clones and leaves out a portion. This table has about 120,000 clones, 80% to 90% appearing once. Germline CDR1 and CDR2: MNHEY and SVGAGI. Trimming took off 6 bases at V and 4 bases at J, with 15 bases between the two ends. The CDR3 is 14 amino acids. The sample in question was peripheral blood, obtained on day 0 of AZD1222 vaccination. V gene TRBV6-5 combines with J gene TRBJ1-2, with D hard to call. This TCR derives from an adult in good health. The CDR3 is CASSYAAGGYGYTF. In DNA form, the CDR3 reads TGTGCCAGCAGCTACGCGGCCGGCGGCTATGGCTACACCTTC.